The rows below give T cell receptor beta chains drawn from one sample of a study of T cell responses to AZD1222 COVID-19 vaccine. Using immunoSEQ multiplex PCR, the repertoire was profiled, and TCRdb retains in-frame clones only, with some absent. Of around 150,000 clones in the sample, about nine tenths were seen once. The source material was peripheral blood, sampled on day 0 of AZD1222 vaccination. Receptor source: an adult in good health. CDR3s include the opening cysteine and the closing phenylalanine or tryptophan. The D gene is left open where the match is weak. The size of a clone is reported for some rows only, either as once, few or many, or as a class for expanded clones.

NA,TRBJ1-6,NA,TRBV6-5,CASSYGGGMNSPLHF,TGTGCCAGCAGTTACGGGGGTGGGATGAATTCACCCCTCCACTTT
NA,TRBJ2-1,NA,TRBV4-1,CASSPLGLRVNEQFF,TGCGCCAGCAGCCCCCTGGGGTTAAGGGTGAATGAGCAGTTCTTC
NA,TRBJ2-7,NA,TRBV21-1,CASSTCGVSYEQYF,TGTGCCAGCAGCACCTGCGGGGTATCCTACGAGCAGTACTTC
NA,TRBJ2-3,NA,TRBV3-1/TRBV3-2,CASSVRDHSTDTQYF,TGTGCCAGCAGCGTCCGGGACCACAGCACAGATACGCAGTATTTT
NA,TRBJ2-5,NA,TRBV7-2,CASSLGPEGQETQYF,TGTGCCAGCAGCTTAGGGCCCGAAGGACAAGAGACCCAGTACTTC
TRBD1,TRBJ1-4,NA,TRBV3-1/TRBV3-2,CASSPGTGNEKLFF,TGTGCCAGCAGCCCCGGGACAGGGAATGAAAAACTGTTTTTT
TRBD2,TRBJ2-7,NA,TRBV6-2/TRBV6-3,CASSYRWAGVSEQYF,TGTGCCAGCAGTTACAGATGGGCGGGAGTGAGCGAGCAGTACTTC
TRBD1,TRBJ1-4,NA,TRBV5-8,CASSGQGVGEKLFF,TGTGCCAGCAGCGGACAGGGGGTCGGTGAAAAACTGTTTTTT
NA,TRBJ2-2,few,TRBV2,CASQGRNTGELFF,TGTGCCAGTCAGGGGCGAAACACCGGGGAGCTGTTTTTT
TRBD1,TRBJ1-5,NA,TRBV27,CASSPRTGWASNQPQHF,TGTGCCAGCAGCCCGAGGACAGGGTGGGCAAGCAATCAGCCCCAGCATTTT
NA,TRBJ1-3,NA,TRBV5-1,CASSPGRSGSGNTIYF,TGCGCCAGCAGCCCCGGGAGGAGCGGCTCTGGAAACACCATATATTTT
NA,TRBJ1-3,NA,TRBV5-4,CASSLDRSSGNTIYF,TGTGCCAGCAGCCTCGACAGGAGCTCTGGAAACACCATATATTTT
NA,TRBJ2-7,NA,TRBV6-5,CASSYSRGLAAYEQYF,TGTGCCAGCAGTTACTCGAGGGGGTTAGCAGCCTACGAGCAGTACTTC
NA,TRBJ1-6,NA,TRBV6-5,CASSYAARMDSPLHF,TGTGCCAGCAGTTACGCGGCCCGAATGGATTCACCCCTCCACTTT
NA,TRBJ2-5,NA,TRBV7-2,CASSLGGGPETQYF,TGTGCCAGCAGCTTGGGGGGGGGCCCAGAGACCCAGTACTTC
NA,TRBJ1-6,NA,TRBV2,CASSFSPLNSPLHF,TGTGCCAGCAGTTTTTCTCCTTTAAATTCACCCCTCCACTTT
TRBD1,TRBJ2-2,NA,TRBV25-1,CASRDLGQPTANTGELFF,TGTGCCAGCAGGGACCTGGGACAGCCGACCGCGAACACCGGGGAGCTGTTTTTT
NA,TRBJ2-3,NA,TRBV24-1,CATSDPTAGTDTQYF,TGTGCCACCAGTGATCCGACGGCAGGCACAGATACGCAGTATTTT
NA,TRBJ2-7,NA,TRBV5-4,CASNRDSDSYEQYF,TGTGCCAGCAACCGGGACTCGGATTCCTACGAGCAGTACTTC
TRBD1,TRBJ1-2,few,TRBV9,CASSPSGTGGSNYGYTF,TGTGCCAGCAGCCCGTCCGGGACAGGGGGCTCTAACTATGGCTACACCTTC
NA,TRBJ1-1,NA,TRBV28,CASIITGSLSESDTEAFF,TGTGCCAGCATTATAACCGGCAGCCTATCAGAATCAGACACTGAAGCTTTCTTT
NA,TRBJ2-7,NA,TRBV30,CASPWGNPHEQYF,TGTGCCTCACCCTGGGGGAACCCCCACGAGCAGTACTTC
NA,TRBJ2-2,NA,TRBV14,CASSQRNTGELFF,TGTGCCAGCAGCCAGAGGAACACCGGGGAGCTGTTTTTT
TRBD1,TRBJ1-6,NA,TRBV10-1,CASSGGQGIGSPLHF,TGCGCCAGCAGTGGGGGACAGGGGATAGGGTCACCCCTCCACTTT
NA,TRBJ1-1,NA,TRBV5-5,CASSSTNQQGWVTEAFF,TGTGCCAGCAGCTCAACAAACCAACAGGGTTGGGTCACTGAAGCTTTCTTT
TRBD2,TRBJ2-7,once,TRBV6-5,CASSSREEQYF,TGTGCCAGCAGTTCGCGGGAGGAGCAGTACTTC
TRBD1,TRBJ1-1,NA,TRBV9,CASSGQGNTEAFF,TGTGCCAGCAGTGGACAGGGAAACACTGAAGCTTTCTTT
TRBD1,TRBJ1-6,NA,TRBV19,CASSISDRGLGSPLHF,TGTGCCAGTAGTATCTCGGACAGGGGACTGGGTTCACCCCTCCACTTT
NA,TRBJ2-7,NA,TRBV7-9,CASSLDNEKQYF,TGTGCCAGCAGCTTAGACAATGAGAAGCAGTACTTC
TRBD1,TRBJ1-4,NA,TRBV28,CASSLDRVIEKLFF,TGTGCCAGCAGTCTGGACAGGGTAATTGAAAAACTGTTTTTT
NA,TRBJ1-1,NA,TRBV9,CASSVAPGRNTEAFF,TGTGCCAGCAGCGTAGCTCCTGGGAGGAACACTGAAGCTTTCTTT
NA,TRBJ1-5,NA,TRBV11-3,CASSLDESFPGFPYSNQPQHF,TGTGCCAGCAGCTTAGATGAATCTTTCCCAGGTTTTCCATATAGCAATCAGCCCCAGCATTTT
TRBD2,TRBJ2-1,NA,TRBV19,CASSIWTSGRIEQFF,TGTGCCAGTAGTATCTGGACTAGCGGGAGGATTGAGCAGTTCTTC
NA,TRBJ1-5,few,TRBV7-9,CASSTGGFNQPQHF,TGTGCCAGCAGCACAGGAGGGTTCAATCAGCCCCAGCATTTT
TRBD1,TRBJ2-1,NA,TRBV4-2,CASSGNRGAYNEQFF,TGTGCCAGCAGCGGTAACAGGGGGGCCTACAATGAGCAGTTCTTC
NA,TRBJ2-1,NA,TRBV19,CASSPWVGGNRRSNEQFF,TGTGCCAGTAGCCCCTGGGTTGGGGGGAATCGGCGGTCCAATGAGCAGTTCTTC
TRBD1,TRBJ2-5,NA,TRBV28,CASSLRRQGILETQYF,TGTGCCAGCAGTTTACGCCGACAGGGGATCTTGGAGACCCAGTACTTC
TRBD1,TRBJ1-5,NA,TRBV27,CASTPPQLGQAPSNQPQHF,TGTGCCAGCACCCCACCCCAGCTAGGACAGGCCCCTAGCAATCAGCCCCAGCATTTT
NA,TRBJ2-2,NA,TRBV30,CAWSAGPSNTGELFF,TGTGCCTGGAGTGCAGGGCCTTCGAACACCGGGGAGCTGTTTTTT
NA,TRBJ2-1,NA,TRBV6-2/TRBV6-3,CASSYGGARYNEQFF,TGTGCCAGCAGTTACGGGGGGGCAAGGTACAATGAGCAGTTCTTC
NA,TRBJ1-3,few,TRBV29-1,CSVEISGNTIYF,TGCAGCGTAGAGATCTCTGGAAACACCATATATTTT
TRBD1,TRBJ1-5,NA,TRBV19,CASKGDSLGNQPQHF,TGTGCCAGTAAAGGGGACAGTCTGGGCAATCAGCCCCAGCATTTT
TRBD2,TRBJ2-7,NA,TRBV11-2,CASSLIGSGGNHEQYF,TGTGCCAGCAGCTTAATCGGGTCGGGAGGGAACCACGAGCAGTACTTC
NA,TRBJ2-7,NA,TRBV6-2/TRBV6-3,CASSFHYEQYF,TGTGCCAGCAGTTTCCACTACGAGCAGTACTTC
TRBD1,TRBJ2-4,NA,TRBV7-3,CASSPRQGLGIQYF,TGTGCCAGCAGCCCCCGACAGGGGTTGGGCATTCAGTACTTC
NA,TRBJ2-5,once,TRBV5-8,CASSLQETQYF,TGTGCCAGCAGCTTGCAAGAGACCCAGTACTTC
NA,TRBJ1-1,NA,TRBV6-2/TRBV6-3,CASSYSTGIEAFF,TGTGCCAGCAGTTACTCCACAGGGATTGAAGCTTTCTTT
NA,TRBJ1-2,NA,TRBV6-1,CASSELDKRAGVALGYTF,TGTGCCAGCAGTGAATTGGACAAGCGGGCAGGGGTGGCCCTTGGCTACACCTTC
NA,TRBJ1-2,NA,TRBV28,CASSLPGTSLLGYTF,TGTGCCAGCAGTTTACCAGGGACAAGCCTCTTAGGCTACACCTTC
NA,TRBJ1-1,few,TRBV29-1,CSVLGGEEAFF,TGCAGCGTCCTTGGGGGGGAGGAAGCTTTCTTT
NA,TRBJ1-3,NA,TRBV7-9,CASSLLTGVEAGNTIYF,TGTGCCAGCAGCTTACTGACGGGGGTAGAGGCTGGAAACACCATATATTTT
NA,TRBJ2-7,NA,TRBV11-2,CASSVNYEQYF,TGTGCCAGCAGCGTTAACTACGAGCAGTACTTC
NA,TRBJ1-5,few,TRBV6-2/TRBV6-3,CASSYAENQPQHF,TGTGCCAGCAGTTACGCAGAGAATCAGCCCCAGCATTTT
TRBD1,TRBJ1-5,NA,TRBV27,CASSSHWTGGNQPQHF,TGTGCCAGCAGTTCGCACTGGACAGGGGGCAATCAGCCCCAGCATTTT
TRBD1,TRBJ2-4,NA,TRBV5-5,CASSNPGQENIQYF,TGTGCCAGCAGCAACCCCGGACAGGAAAACATTCAGTACTTC
NA,TRBJ1-5,NA,TRBV5-8,CASSLKTGHQPQHF,TGTGCCAGCAGCTTGAAAACAGGGCACCAGCCCCAGCATTTT
NA,TRBJ1-3,NA,TRBV5-1,CASSLGSGGAAGNTIYF,TGCGCCAGCAGCTTGGGGTCAGGAGGGGCGGCTGGAAACACCATATATTTT
TRBD2,TRBJ2-5,NA,TRBV14,CASSPRLAGVPYQETQYF,TGTGCCAGCAGCCCCCGGCTAGCGGGAGTTCCCTACCAAGAGACCCAGTACTTC
NA,TRBJ1-6,NA,TRBV6-5,CASSYSLGGSPLHF,TGTGCCAGCAGTTACTCCCTGGGGGGTTCACCCCTCCACTTT
TRBD1,TRBJ2-5,NA,TRBV12-3/TRBV12-4,CASGGTGETQYF,TGTGCCAGCGGGGGGACAGGAGAGACCCAGTACTTC